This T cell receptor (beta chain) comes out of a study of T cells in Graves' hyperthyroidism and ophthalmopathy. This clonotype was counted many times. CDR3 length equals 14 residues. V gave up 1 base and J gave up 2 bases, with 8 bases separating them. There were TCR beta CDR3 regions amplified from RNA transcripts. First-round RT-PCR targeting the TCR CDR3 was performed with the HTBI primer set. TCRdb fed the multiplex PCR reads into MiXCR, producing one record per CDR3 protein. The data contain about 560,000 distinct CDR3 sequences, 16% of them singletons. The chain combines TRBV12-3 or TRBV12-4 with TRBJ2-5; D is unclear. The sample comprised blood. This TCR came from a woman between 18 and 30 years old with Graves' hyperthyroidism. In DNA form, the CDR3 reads TGTGCCAGCAGTTTAGTAGACTCACAAGAGACCCAGTACTTC. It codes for CASSLVDSQETQYF.